This T cell receptor (beta chain) was identified during a study of cytomegalovirus exposure and HLA in healthy donors. About the study: An analysis done earlier identified fewer than 140 million unique TCR beta sequences from about 179 million T cells. Of the donors genotyped, several hundred in all, 75% to 90% fell in the Caucasian-associated ancestry cluster. Study-level points and caveats: Generally TCR sequences proved uncommon, though certain public TCRs appeared in numerous donors. Associated with HLA alleles at 0.05 false discovery rate in a later analysis were 16,951 TCR beta sequences.

Germline V gene lookup returns CDR1 SGHVS and CDR2 FQNEAQ. This CDR3 has 14 residues. V was clipped by 6 bases and J by 2 bases, with 14 bases between them. Concerning this clone itself: Its antigen is unidentified.

A multiplex PCR was run with 60 Vbeta primers and 13 Jbeta primers. TCRdb's table, derived via immunoSEQ multiplex PCR, lists solely in-frame clones and lacks some. Of 120,000 to 150,000 clones listed, roughly three quarters are singletons. This receptor was obtained from a male donor in good health and CMV-seronegative. The J gene is TRBJ2-7, the V gene TRBV7-8, with D possibly being TRBD1 (6 bases). Sequencing was done on a sample of PBMCs. The CDR3 nucleotides read TGTGCCAGCAGGTCCGACAGGCAAACCTACGAGCAGTACTTC. This sequence encodes CASRSDRQTYEQYF.